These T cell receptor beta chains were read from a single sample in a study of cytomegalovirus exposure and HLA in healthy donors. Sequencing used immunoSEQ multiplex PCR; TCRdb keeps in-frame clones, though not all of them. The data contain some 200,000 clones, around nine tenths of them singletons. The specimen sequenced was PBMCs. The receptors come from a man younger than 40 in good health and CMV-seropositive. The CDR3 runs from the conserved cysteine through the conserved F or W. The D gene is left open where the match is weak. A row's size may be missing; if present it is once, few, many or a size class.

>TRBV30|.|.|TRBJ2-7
TGTGCCTGGACAGAAGGTTACGAGCAGTACTTC
CAWTEGYEQYF
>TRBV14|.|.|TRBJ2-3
TGTGCCAGCAGCCAGAAAGGGCGGGGCGGGAAAGACACAGATACGCAGTATTTT
CASSQKGRGGKDTDTQYF
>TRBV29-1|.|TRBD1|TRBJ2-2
TGCAGCGTTGAAAGGGACAGGGCACAGGGCGGGGAGCTGTTTTTT
CSVERDRAQGGELFF
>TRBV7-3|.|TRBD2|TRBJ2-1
TGTGCCAGCAGCCTCTCATCACTAGCGGGGACTGAGCAGTTCTTC
CASSLSSLAGTEQFF
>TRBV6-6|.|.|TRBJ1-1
TGTGCCAGCAGTCTCGGGATTAACACTGAAGCTTTCTTT
CASSLGINTEAFF
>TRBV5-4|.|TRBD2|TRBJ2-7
TGTGCCAGCAGCTTGGGTCCGGTAGCGGGAAATCTCGACGAGCAGTACTTC
CASSLGPVAGNLDEQYF
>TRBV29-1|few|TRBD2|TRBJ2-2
TGCAGCGTTGCCACGGGAGGGCACACCGGGGAGCTGTTTTTT
CSVATGGHTGELFF
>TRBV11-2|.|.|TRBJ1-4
TGTGCCAGCAGCTTAGAAGCAACTAATGAAAAACTGTTTTTT
CASSLEATNEKLFF
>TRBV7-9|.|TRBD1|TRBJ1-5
TGTGCCAGCAGCTTAGCGGGTCTCCGGGACAGCTATCAGCCCCAGCATTTT
CASSLAGLRDSYQPQHF
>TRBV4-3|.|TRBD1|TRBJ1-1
TGCGCCAGCAGCCAAATCCCCGGGACAGTGAACACTGAAGCTTTCTTT
CASSQIPGTVNTEAFF
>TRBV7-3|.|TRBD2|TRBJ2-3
TGTGCCAGCAGCTCGGGACTAGCGGGACCCACAGATACGCAGTATTTT
CASSSGLAGPTDTQYF
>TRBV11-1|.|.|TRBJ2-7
TGTGCCAGCAGCCGAATCCACGGGACTTTTACCTACGAGCAGTACTTC
CASSRIHGTFTYEQYF
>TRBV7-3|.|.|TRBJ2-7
TGTGCCAGCAGCTTAGGTCGAGGCACCTCCTACGAGCAGTACTTC
CASSLGRGTSYEQYF
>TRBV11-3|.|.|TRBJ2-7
TGTGCCAGCAGCTTAGGTTCTAAGCAGTACTTC
CASSLGSKQYF
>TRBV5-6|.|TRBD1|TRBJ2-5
TGTGCCAGCAGCCGGGACAGAAAAGAGACCCAGTACTTC
CASSRDRKETQYF
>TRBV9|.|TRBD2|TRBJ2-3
TGTGCCAGCAGCGTAGGATCCGGGGGGGCCGCAGATACGCAGTATTTT
CASSVGSGGAADTQYF
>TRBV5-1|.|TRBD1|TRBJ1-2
TGCGCCAGCGGACAGGGGGCAGACTATGGCTACACCTTC
CASGQGADYGYTF
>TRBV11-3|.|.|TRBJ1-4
TGTGCCAGCAGTTCCATCGTAGGGGAAAAACTGTTTTTT
CASSSIVGEKLFF
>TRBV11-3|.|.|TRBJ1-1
TGTGCCAGCAGCTTAGTAGGTAGCCTGAACACTGAAGCTTTCTTT
CASSLVGSLNTEAFF
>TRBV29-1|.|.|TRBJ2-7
TGCAGCGTTGACAGGCCGGACTCCTACGAGCAGTACTTC
CSVDRPDSYEQYF
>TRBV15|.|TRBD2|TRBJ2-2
TGTGCCACCAGCAGAGTAGCGGGGGGGAACACCGGGGAGCTGTTTTTT
CATSRVAGGNTGELFF
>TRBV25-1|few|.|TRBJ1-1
TGTGCCAGCAGTGCTTACTTGGGGGCTGAAGCTTTCTTT
CASSAYLGAEAFF
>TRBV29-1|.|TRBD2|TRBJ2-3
TGCAGCGTTGACGACAACAAAGGACTAGCGCAACCAGATACGCAGTATTTT
CSVDDNKGLAQPDTQYF
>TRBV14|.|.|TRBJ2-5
TGTGCCAGCAGCCAACCGAGAACGGAGACCCAGTACTTC
CASSQPRTETQYF
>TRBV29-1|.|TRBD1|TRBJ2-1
TGCAGTACAACCGGGACAGCCAAAAATGAGCAGTTCTTC
CSTTGTAKNEQFF
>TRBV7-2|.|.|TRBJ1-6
TGTGCCAGCAGCTTAGGTGGGGGCGCGGCCTATAATTCACCCCTCCACTTT
CASSLGGGAAYNSPLHF
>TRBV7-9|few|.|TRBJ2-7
TGTGCCAGCAGCCCTCGATCGTCCTACGAGCAGTACTTC
CASSPRSSYEQYF
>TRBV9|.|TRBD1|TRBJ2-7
TGTGCCAGCAGCGTTTCCGGGACAGGGGGCTACGAGCAGTACTTC
CASSVSGTGGYEQYF
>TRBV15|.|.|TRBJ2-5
TGTGCCACCAGCAGAGTTCGAGCGGAAGAGACCCAGTACTTC
CATSRVRAEETQYF
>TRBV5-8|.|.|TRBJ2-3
TGTGCCAGCAGCTTGTTGGTGGGCCCCACAGATACGCAGTATTTT
CASSLLVGPTDTQYF
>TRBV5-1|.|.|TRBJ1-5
TGCGCCAGCAGCCAGGACGGGCTGAGTCAGCCCCAGCATTTT
CASSQDGLSQPQHF
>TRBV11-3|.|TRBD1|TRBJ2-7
TGTGCCAGCAGCCCACAGACAGGGGTGGGCGAGCAGTACTTC
CASSPQTGVGEQYF
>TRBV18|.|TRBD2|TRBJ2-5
TGTGCCAGCTCAAAGGGACTAGCGGATTCTACGGAGACCCAGTACTTC
CASSKGLADSTETQYF
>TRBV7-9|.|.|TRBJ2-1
TGTGCCAGCAGTATAGGGTTTGAGCAGTTCTTC
CASSIGFEQFF
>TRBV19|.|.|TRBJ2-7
TGTGCCAGTAGTACCCCGGTGGTCGGGACGCGAAATTCCTACGAGCAGTACTTC
CASSTPVVGTRNSYEQYF
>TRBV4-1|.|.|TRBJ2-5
TGCGCCAGCAGCCCGGCTGAAGGCCGGCGGGAGACCCAGTACTTC
CASSPAEGRRETQYF
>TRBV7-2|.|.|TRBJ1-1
TGTGCCAGCAGCCTACAATTGGGGAACACTGAAGCTTTCTTT
CASSLQLGNTEAFF
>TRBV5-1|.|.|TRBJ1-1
TGCGCCAGCAGCTTGGGCGGGGGGTCGGACACTGAAGCTTTCTTT
CASSLGGGSDTEAFF
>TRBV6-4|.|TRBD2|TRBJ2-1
TGTGCCAGCAGTGACTCGATCGGGGGGTTTGAGCAGTTCTTC
CASSDSIGGFEQFF
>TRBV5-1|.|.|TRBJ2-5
TGCGCCAGCAGCTTATCAGGGGAAGAGACCCAGTACTTC
CASSLSGEETQYF
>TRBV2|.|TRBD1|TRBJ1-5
TGTGCCACCACAGGGGGCGGGGGACAGCCCCAGCATTTT
CATTGGGGQPQHF